These 28 T cell receptor beta chains came from one sample sequenced in a study of blood T cell repertoires in COVID-19. Assay: immunoSEQ multiplex PCR; the TCRdb copy retains only in-frame clones and omits some. The table has fewer than 200,000 clones, about three quarters seen once. The sequenced material came from peripheral blood. The receptors derive from a man aged 55 to 70 with acute or convalescent COVID-19.

The table lists this clone with a few counts. The V call is TRBV30, the J call TRBJ2-2, with D perhaps TRBD1 (6 bases). This CDR3 spans 15 amino acids. Germline V lookup: CDR1 GTSNPN, CDR2 SVGIG (reference sequence). V lost 3 bases to trimming and J lost 3 bases, with 14 bases between them. Here the CDR3 DNA reads TGTGCCTGGAGAAGGGCGGACAGCTACACCGGGGAGCTGTTTTTT. It is translated as CAWRRADSYTGELFF.

This clone was seen more than once but under ten times. The rearrangement links TRBV10-1 to TRBJ2-7, with D perhaps TRBD1 (6 bases). The germline V gene encodes CDR1 WNHNN and CDR2 SYGVQD (reference sequence). There are 13 residues in the CDR3. V was cut by 4 bases and J by 5 bases, with 12 bases left in between. In DNA form, the CDR3 reads TGCGCCAGCAGTGTAACAGGGAGTAACGAGCAGTACTTC. Its protein product is CASSVTGSNEQYF.

The V call is TRBV5-8, the J call TRBJ1-5; tentative D call: TRBD1 (5 bases). V lost 4 bases and J lost 3, with 11 bases in between. This CDR3 region has 14 residues. Per germline, CDR1 SGHTS and CDR2 YDEGEE. CDR3 DNA sequence: TGTGCCAGCAGCCGGGGGACCCTCAATCAGCCCCAGCATTTT. The encoded protein is CASSRGTLNQPQHF. The complete variable domain, with remaining parts taken from reference TRBV5-8 and TRBJ1-5, reads EAGVTQSPTHLIKTRGQQATLRCSPISGHTSVYWYQQALGLGLQFLLWYDEGEERNRGNFPPRFSGRQFPNYSSELNVNALELEDSALYLCASSRGTLNQPQHFGDGTRLSIL.

The chain is built from TRBV5-1 and TRBJ2-1; 8 bases map to TRBD2. Germline trimming cut 4 bases from V and 5 bases from J; bases unmatched to any gene: 11. The length of the CDR3 is 16 residues. Germline CDR1 and CDR2: SGHRS and YFSETQ. CDR3 nucleotides: TGCGCCAGCAGCAAGGACCCCGGGACTAGAGACAATGAGCAGTTCTTC. It encodes CASSKDPGTRDNEQFF.

V gene TRBV11-2 combines with J gene TRBJ1-1; 7 bases line up with TRBD1. The ends lost 2 bases at V and 0 bases at J; junction bases unmatched: 3. The CDR3 covers 15 residues. Per the germline V gene, CDR1 is SGHAT and CDR2 is FQNNGV. This CDR3 reads CASSLLQGVNTEAFF. For the CDR3, the DNA is TGTGCCAGCAGCTTACTCCAGGGGGTGAACACTGAAGCTTTCTTT.

This clone was found once. The V call is TRBV6-5, the J call TRBJ2-4; TRBD1 is a possible D gene (6 bases). Germline V gives CDR1 MNHEY, CDR2 SVGAGI. CDR3 length equals 14 residues. V was clipped by 4 bases and J by 1 base, with 8 bases between them. The CDR3 spells CASSSGQAKNIQYF. In nucleotides, the CDR3 is TGTGCCAGCAGTTCTGGACAGGCCAAAAACATTCAGTACTTC.

The chain recombines TRBV19 with TRBJ2-2; D possibly corresponds to TRBD1 (6 bases). Per germline, CDR1 LNHDA and CDR2 SQIVND (reference sequence). The CDR3 consists of 15 residues. The V and J ends lost 3 bases and 1 base respectively, with 9 bases between them. Here the CDR3 DNA reads TGTGCCAGTAGTATTTTGACAGGGAACACCGGGGAGCTGTTTTTT. Encoded protein: CASSILTGNTGELFF.

The chain carries TRBV5-1 and TRBJ1-3; 12 bases are a match to TRBD1. This CDR3 is 15 amino acids long. The J segment lost 6 bases and the V segment lost 3 bases, leaving 4 bases of the junction unmatched. Germline V lookup: CDR1 SGHRS, CDR2 YFSETQ. Here the CDR3 reads CASSSGTGGENTIYF. The CDR3 DNA follows: TGCGCCAGCAGCTCCGGGACAGGGGGCGAAAACACCATATATTTT.

The rearrangement joins TRBV4-1 to TRBJ1-1; D is uncertain. CDR3 length equals 14 residues. Germline values: CDR1 MGHRA, CDR2 YSYEKL. V shed 6 bases and J shed 0 bases, with 11 bases lying between them. This CDR3 reads CASSRRGMNTEAFF. In DNA, the CDR3 is TGCGCCAGCAGTCGTCGGGGTATGAACACTGAAGCTTTCTTT.

The V gene is TRBV6-5, the J gene TRBJ1-2; D is unclear. In germline, CDR1 is MNHEY, CDR2 SVGAGI. CDR3 length equals 12 residues. V shed 8 bases and J shed 2 bases, with 9 bases lying between them. CDR3: CASLTPNYGYTF. As DNA, the CDR3 is TGTGCCAGCCTGACACCGAACTATGGCTACACCTTC.

This clone was detected a few times. The chain couples TRBV7-2 to TRBJ1-5; the D gene is possibly TRBD1 (5 bases). The CDR3 sequence is 13 residues long. The germline gives CDR1 SGHTA, CDR2 FQGNSA. V was cut by 6 bases and J by 7 bases, with 13 bases left in between. CDR3 in amino acids: CASSQGGKQPQHF. CDR3 sequence (DNA): TGTGCCAGCAGTCAGGGAGGTAAGCAGCCCCAGCATTTT.

This chain connects TRBV19 to TRBJ2-5, with a tentative D call TRBD1 (6 bases). The CDR3 is 15 residues long. Looked up from germline, CDR1 is LNHDA and CDR2 is SQIVND (reference sequence). V was shortened by 5 bases and J by 4 bases, with 17 bases between the two germline ends. The CDR3 sequence is CASSVNRASGETQYF. CDR3 DNA sequence: TGTGCCAGTAGTGTTAACAGGGCCTCGGGAGAGACCCAGTACTTC. The variable domain in full, with the rest retrieved from reference TRBV19 and TRBJ2-5, is DGGITQSPKYLFRKEGQNVTLSCEQNLNHDAMYWYRQDPGQGLRLIYYSQIVNDFQKGDIAEGYSVSREKKESFPLTVTSAQKNPTAFYLCASSVNRASGETQYFGPGTRLLVL.

This chain uses TRBV7-2 with TRBJ1-2; D is unclear. CDR1 is SGHTA and CDR2 is FQGNSA in the germline V gene. This CDR3 spans 13 amino acids. V was shortened by 1 base and J by 8 bases, with 11 bases between the two germline ends. CDR3 sequence (DNA): TGTGCCAGCAGCTTAGTCAGAACCTGGGGCTACACCTTC. As protein: CASSLVRTWGYTF.

The chain employs TRBV18 and TRBJ1-1; D uncertain. With 2 bases removed from V and 6 bases from J, the gap between germline ends came to 16 bases. The germline V gene encodes CDR1 KGHSH and CDR2 LQKENI. This CDR3 has 15 amino acids. CDR3 sequence: CASSPSSGAGPEAFF. CDR3 coding DNA: TGTGCCAGCTCACCATCGTCAGGTGCCGGCCCTGAAGCTTTCTTT.

The rearrangement links TRBV27 to TRBJ2-2; D unclear. Germline CDR1 reads MNHEY; CDR2 reads SMNVEV (reference sequence). With 6 bases removed from V and 0 bases from J, the gap between germline ends came to 11 bases. This CDR3 spans 15 amino acids. CDR3 in amino acids: CASRLGFANTGELFF. In DNA, the CDR3 is TGTGCCAGCAGGCTCGGGTTCGCGAACACCGGGGAGCTGTTTTTT.

The V and J genes are TRBV15 and TRBJ2-7; 8 nucleotides match TRBD1. J was trimmed by 4 bases and V by 3 bases; bases with no gene match: 8. CDR1 is LNHNV and CDR2 is YYDKDF in the germline V gene (reference sequence). The CDR3 sequence is 15 residues long. The CDR3 region is CATSSGQGGPYEQYF. As DNA, the CDR3 is TGTGCCACCAGCAGTGGACAGGGAGGACCTTACGAGCAGTACTTC.

V and J are TRBV19 and TRBJ1-5; D gene ambiguous. Trimming stripped 3 bases from V and 0 bases from J, with 9 bases between. CDR3 length equals 15 residues. CDR1 LNHDA and CDR2 SQIVND come from the germline V gene (reference sequence). This chain's CDR3 is CASSIFGNSNQPQHF. The CDR3 region has the DNA TGTGCCAGTAGTATTTTCGGTAATAGCAATCAGCCCCAGCATTTT.

The chain uses TRBV27 and TRBJ2-1; 8 positions agree with TRBD1. The CDR3 totals 17 residues. The trim removed 0 bases at V and 6 bases at J, leaving 10 bases unmatched. The V gene's germline CDR1 is MNHEY and CDR2 SMNVEV (reference sequence). CDR3 sequence: CASSLSYVEQGVNEQFF. CDR3 DNA: TGTGCCAGCAGTTTATCTTACGTTGAACAGGGGGTCAATGAGCAGTTCTTC.

The CDR3 coding sequence is TGTGCCAGCAGTGAAGGGCGGCCCCGGGGGGAGCTGTTTTTT. The encoded protein is CASSEGRPRGELFF. This sequence joins TRBV2 and TRBJ2-2; D is unresolved. The length of the CDR3 is 14 residues. V was pared by 1 base and J by 8 bases, with 11 bases between. Germline loops: CDR1 SNHLY, CDR2 FYNNEI. The whole variable domain, filled in from reference TRBV2 and TRBJ2-2, reads EPEVTQTPSHQVTQMGQEVILRCVPISNHLYFYWYRQILGQKVEFLVSFYNNEISEKSEIFDDQFSVERPDGSNFTLKIRSTKLEDSAMYFCASSEGRPRGELFFGEGSRLTVL.

This clone was counted a single time. The V call is TRBV12-3 or TRBV12-4, the J call TRBJ2-7; D possibly corresponds to TRBD2 (5 bases). V was cut by 5 bases and J by 4 bases, with 9 bases left in between. The CDR3 contains 12 residues. Here the CDR3 reads CASSTGLYEQYF. The CDR3 nucleotides read TGTGCCAGCAGTACCGGACTTTACGAGCAGTACTTC.

V and J are TRBV18 and TRBJ1-2, with 9 bases identical to TRBD1. CDR1 is KGHSH and CDR2 is LQKENI in the germline V gene. Germline trimming cut 3 bases from V and 5 bases from J; bases unmatched to any gene: 7. The CDR3 spans 15 residues. The CDR3 here is CASSPAGQGTYGYTF. Here the CDR3 DNA reads TGTGCCAGCTCACCCGCAGGACAGGGGACATATGGCTACACCTTC.

A word on this clone: The sample has other DNA sequences that encode this CDR3 too. The rearrangement uses TRBV10-1 and TRBJ2-3; tentative D call: TRBD2 (6 bases). V was trimmed by 7 bases and J by 3 bases, leaving 11 bases between them. CDR1 is WNHNN and CDR2 is SYGVQD in the germline V gene (reference sequence). The CDR3 totals 13 residues. CDR3 protein: CASTSGDTDTQYF. DNA of the CDR3: TGCGCCAGCACTTCGGGGGATACAGATACGCAGTATTTT.

This chain connects TRBV7-3 to TRBJ2-1; no clear D. Trimming took 5 bases from V and 6 from J, leaving 8 bases between them. Germline CDR1 reads SGHTA; CDR2 reads FQGTGA. The CDR3 covers 12 residues. The CDR3 region is CASSTRSNEQFF. The CDR3 coding sequence is TGTGCCAGCAGCACCCGGTCCAATGAGCAGTTCTTC.

The chain is built from TRBV6-5 and TRBJ1-6; TRBD1 might be the D (5 bases). The CDR3 runs 15 residues. The V and J ends lost 10 bases and 6 bases respectively, with 19 bases between them. Germline CDR1 and CDR2: MNHEY and SVGAGI. The CDR3 nucleotides are TGTGCCACCTTGCTGAAAGGGGTGGGTAATTCACCCCTCCACTTT. Encoded protein: CATLLKGVGNSPLHF.

The J gene is TRBJ2-3, the V gene TRBV5-1; a possible D gene is TRBD2 (6 bases). Deletions cut 7 bases from V and 1 base from J, with 10 bases between. This CDR3 has 13 residues. Germline CDR1 SGHRS, CDR2 YFSETQ. The CDR3 region is CASRETGTDTQYF. The CDR3 DNA is TGCGCCAGCCGGGAGACGGGCACAGATACGCAGTATTTT.

V usage is TRBV9 and J usage is TRBJ2-5; 14 nucleotides match TRBD2. The V and J ends lost 7 bases and 4 bases, in that order; junction bases with no gene match: 3. The CDR3 totals 14 residues. CDR1 is SGDLS and CDR2 is YYNGEE in the germline V gene. DNA of the CDR3: TGTGCCAGCGGGACTAGCGGGGGTCTAGAGACCCAGTACTTC. Residues: CASGTSGGLETQYF. Drawing the rest from reference TRBV9 and TRBJ2-5, the complete variable domain is DSGVTQTPKHLITATGQRVTLRCSPRSGDLSVYWYQQSLDQGLQFLIQYYNGEERAKGNILERFSAQQFPDLHSELNLSSLELGDSALYFCASGTSGGLETQYFGPGTRLLVL.

This chain links TRBV25-1 with TRBJ1-2; D remains unclear. The CDR3 has 15 residues. Germline loops: CDR1 MGHDK, CDR2 SYGVNS. Trimming left V 1 base short and J 2 bases short, with 11 bases between. The DNA of the CDR3 is TGTGCCAGCAGTGAATCAGGCAGCCAGAACTATGGCTACACCTTC. Amino acids: CASSESGSQNYGYTF.

J is TRBJ1-1 and V is TRBV6-2 or TRBV6-3; 10 nucleotides align to TRBD1. V lost 6 bases and J lost 8; bases outside the gene matches: 9. CDR3 length: 14 amino acids. Germline CDR1 reads MNHEY; CDR2 reads SVGEGT. This CDR3 reads CASSFGTGVIEAFF. The CDR3 bases are TGTGCCAGCAGCTTCGGGACAGGGGTTATCGAAGCTTTCTTT.